Listed here are 11 T cell receptor beta chains from one sample, sequenced in a study of blood T cell repertoires in COVID-19 (TCRdb year 2020). Receptors were amplified or captured by the immunoSEQ multiplex PCR assay. Entries here come from immuneACCESS through TCRdb and include only in-frame sequences with V and J called. Some clones fail to appear in such tables; in the studies checked, an unresolved V gene covers under half of the shortfall, and the cause of the remainder is unknown. This sample is represented by around 170,000 clones; roughly four fifths of them were singletons. The ten largest account for less than 10% of the sample. Sample: peripheral blood. The receptors shown here come from a woman between 70 and 85 years old with COVID-19, enrolled during active disease.

The table lists this clone with a count of one. The V and J genes are TRBV2 and TRBJ1-1; 7 bases line up with TRBD1. The ends lost 3 bases at V and 10 bases at J; junction bases unmatched: 5. The CDR3 runs to 12 residues. Looked up from germline, CDR1 is SNHLY and CDR2 is FYNNEI. DNA of the CDR3: TGTGCCAGCAGTGAGACAAGACAGGGAGCTTTCTTT. It specifies CASSETRQGAFF. Combining the CDR3 with reference TRBV2 and TRBJ1-1 gives the whole variable domain EPEVTQTPSHQVTQMGQEVILRCVPISNHLYFYWYRQILGQKVEFLVSFYNNEISEKSEIFDDQFSVERPDGSNFTLKIRSTKLEDSAMYFCASSETRQGAFFGQGTRLTVV.

This clone was counted between two and nine times. The likely explanation is a read error, given a far larger clone one base away. The rearrangement links TRBV5-1 to TRBJ2-1, with 9 nucleotides matching TRBD2. The J segment lost 0 bases and the V segment lost 4 bases, leaving 2 bases of the junction unmatched. The CDR3 is 15 amino acids. CDR1 and CDR2 (germline): SGHRS, YFSETQ. DNA for the CDR3: TGCGCCAGCAGCATTAGCGGGAGCTCCTACAATGAGCAGTTCTTC. It yields the protein CASSISGSSYNEQFF.

V usage is TRBV9 and J usage is TRBJ1-2; no firm D call. This CDR3 has 15 amino acids. V was pared by 0 bases and J by 1 base, with 10 bases between. CDR1 is SGDLS, CDR2 YYNGEE, per germline. The CDR3 DNA reads TGTGCCAGCAGCGTAGGCCCGGGAGATAACTATGGCTACACCTTC. This codes for CASSVGPGDNYGYTF.

The sample holds one count of this clone. This rearrangement joins TRBV7-2 to TRBJ2-1; 11 bases are shared with TRBD2. This CDR3 spans 18 amino acids. V dropped 5 bases and J dropped 6; count of bases not matched to a gene: 15. The germline gives CDR1 SGHTA, CDR2 FQGNSA. The CDR3, as DNA: TGTGCCAGCAGCCTCCTAGCGGGAGGAGCCTTTAACCGCAATGAGCAGTTCTTC. Amino acid sequence: CASSLLAGGAFNRNEQFF.

The CDR3 coding sequence is TGTGCCAGCAGTTACTCCTCGGGGGGGGTGATGAAACTGTTTTTT. Translation gives CASSYSSGGVMKLFF. This chain uses TRBV6-5 with TRBJ1-4; D is possibly TRBD1 (5 bases). Germline CDR1 reads MNHEY; CDR2 reads SVGAGI. The CDR3 runs to 15 residues. Trimming shortened V by 0 bases and J by 11 bases, and 16 bases separated the two germline ends.

This clone was picked up one time. CDR3 in amino acids: CASSFRQGWETQYF. CDR3 in DNA: TGTGCCAGCAGCTTTAGACAGGGCTGGGAGACCCAGTACTTC. The chain has TRBV9 and TRBJ2-5; 7 nucleotides match TRBD1. CDR1 SGDLS and CDR2 YYNGEE come from the germline V gene. Trimming at V came to 4 bases and at J to 5 bases, leaving 8 bases not matched to a gene. This CDR3 comprises 14 residues.

The V and J genes are TRBV7-3 and TRBJ2-2, with 8 bases lining up with TRBD2. The junction had 8 bases not matched to a gene; V was cut back by 5 bases and J by 6 bases. The CDR3 loop spans 15 amino acids. Germline V gene sequence: CDR1 SGHTA, CDR2 FQGTGA. CDR3 loop: CASSAGTRVPGELFF. The CDR3 DNA reads as TGTGCCAGCAGCGCCGGGACTAGGGTCCCCGGGGAGCTGTTTTTT. Full variable domain (outside the CDR3, taken from reference TRBV7-3 and TRBJ2-2): GAGVSQTPSNKVTEKGKYVELRCDPISGHTALYWYRQSLGQGPEFLIYFQGTGAADDSGLPNDRFFAVRPEGSVSTLKIQRTERGDSAVYLCASSAGTRVPGELFFGEGSRLTVL.

The chain has TRBV7-9 and TRBJ2-1; D is unresolved. CDR1 is SEHNR and CDR2 is FQNEAQ in the germline V gene (reference sequence). V was clipped by 2 bases and J by 5 bases, with 19 bases between them. The CDR3 runs to 17 residues. CDR3 in amino acids: CASSLFETVAVDNEQFF. The CDR3 DNA reads TGTGCCAGCAGCTTATTCGAAACGGTCGCGGTCGACAATGAGCAGTTCTTC.

This chain uses TRBV28 with TRBJ1-6; D is possibly TRBD1 (6 bases). The ends were cut back, 2 bases at V and 1 base at J, with 12 bases in the middle. CDR3 size: 17 residues. Germline CDR1 MDHEN, CDR2 SYDVKM. This chain's CDR3 is CASSLGGSGSYNSPLHF. CDR3 nucleotide sequence: TGTGCCAGCAGTTTAGGGGGCTCGGGATCCTATAATTCACCCCTCCACTTT.

The chain carries TRBV29-1 and TRBJ2-3; 7 nucleotides align to TRBD2. CDR1 is SQVTM, CDR2 ANQGSEA, per germline. With V trimmed by 5 bases and J by 4 bases, 15 bases remained unmatched. CDR3 length equals 16 residues. CDR3: CSVFIIAGGSSDTQYF. In DNA form, the CDR3 reads TGCAGCGTTTTTATCATCGCTGGCGGGAGCTCAGATACGCAGTATTTT.

This clone showed up just once. The chain recombines TRBV7-2 with TRBJ2-5; 8 positions agree with TRBD1. J was trimmed by 4 bases and V by 5 bases; bases with no gene match: 6. CDR3 length: 14 amino acids. Per the germline V gene, CDR1 is SGHTA and CDR2 is FQGNSA. As DNA, the CDR3 is TGTGCCAGCAGCACTAAAACAGGGGGAGAGACCCAGTACTTC. This gives the protein CASSTKTGGETQYF.